This TCR beta chain came from a study of blood T cell repertoires in COVID-19 (dated by TCRdb to between 2020 and 2021). Some background on the complete study: The collaborator samples originated in the United States, Italy and Spain and spanned the acute and convalescent phases of COVID-19. The material from the prospective study consisted of cDNA or gDNA derived from T cells, B-cell-depleted T cells, or PBMCs. The dataset comprised deeply sampled blood TCRbeta repertoires from subjects exposed to, actively infected with, or recovered from COVID-19. The repertoires were released in a freely available public database meant as a resource for research on the immune response to SARS-CoV-2. Samples were obtained from the ongoing ImmuneRACE study (first 160 participants) and from some 1,300 subjects provided by 6 global collaborators. Nearly every sample came with metadata listing a de-identified subject ID, COVID-19 status, age in years and sex. Where available, HLA class I and class II types were obtained from metadata supplied by the sample provider rather than from assay-based typing.

Enrolling through a virtual design, the prospective study's participants ranged in age from roughly 18 to 95 years and lived across roughly 23 United States geographic areas. In the prospective study, participants were assigned to cohorts based on the clinical history participants reported in a screening survey and a study questionnaire. Exposed participants had been in contact with someone with a PCR-confirmed or clinician-diagnosed COVID-19 case within 2 weeks of study entry. Each participant in the prospective study had whole blood, serum and a nasopharyngeal or oropharyngeal swab collected by mobile phlebotomists. Additional blood draws and questionnaires over an approximately two-month period could optionally be provided by prospective study participants. Prospective study blood samples were shipped either frozen or at room temperature before DNA extraction. What the authors observed across the whole study: How much clinical and demographic metadata was included differed by source and by participant, and the metadata was provided uncurated.

This clone has a handful of counts. It has no known antigen specificity. Within one base of it there is no much larger clone, and no base qualities were kept. CDR1 and CDR2, looked up from the germline V gene (reference sequence), are MNHEY and SMNVEV. The germline ends are 13 bases apart after V is trimmed by 2 bases and J by 2 bases. There are 15 amino acids in the CDR3, from cysteine to phenylalanine inclusive. CDR3 DNA only is kept here, 45 bases in frame from base 1. TCRbeta CDR3 regions were amplified from genomic DNA using the immunoSEQ Assay, a bias-controlled multiplex PCR. The authors processed their data as follows. The number of nucleated cells in each sample was estimated from the amplification of reference gene primers within the assay. Sequence reads were collapsed and filtered to measure the absolute abundance of every unique TCRbeta CDR3 rearrangement. For each sample, productive Simpson clonality was calculated by taking the square root of Simpson's diversity index across productive rearrangements. Drawn from immuneACCESS, this table holds only the in-frame rearrangements with V and J called that TCRdb kept. Clones are partly lost; checked studies trace under half to an unresolved V gene and leave the rest unexplained. Clone size and V and J calls were adopted from that table, with D and trimming inferred from the DNA. The sample records under 250,000 clones, around 90% of which are singletons. The top ten clones comprise over 2.5% of the sample.

This receptor chain uses TRBV27 and TRBJ2-7, with the D gene uncertain. The sample taken for sequencing was PBMCs or T cells enriched from blood (not recorded which). The TCR sequence derives from a woman between 40 and 55 years old who had been exposed to COVID-19. The CDR3 is CASSLKSSHPYEQYF. The bases are TGTGCCAGCAGTTTAAAGAGTAGTCACCCCTACGAGCAGTACTTC.